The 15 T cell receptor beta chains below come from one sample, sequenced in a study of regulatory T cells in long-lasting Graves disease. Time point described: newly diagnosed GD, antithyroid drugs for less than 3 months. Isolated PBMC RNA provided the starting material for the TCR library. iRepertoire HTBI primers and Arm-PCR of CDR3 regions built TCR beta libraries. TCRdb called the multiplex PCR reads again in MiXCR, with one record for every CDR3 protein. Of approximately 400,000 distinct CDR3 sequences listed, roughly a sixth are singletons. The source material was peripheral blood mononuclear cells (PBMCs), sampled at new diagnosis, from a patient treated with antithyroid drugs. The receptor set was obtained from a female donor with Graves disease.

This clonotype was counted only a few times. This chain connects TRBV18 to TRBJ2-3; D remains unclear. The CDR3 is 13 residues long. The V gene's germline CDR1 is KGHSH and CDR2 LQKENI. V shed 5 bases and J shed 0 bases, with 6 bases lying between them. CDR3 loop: CASSCGSTDTQYF. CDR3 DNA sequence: TGTGCCAGCTCATGTGGGAGCACAGATACGCAGTATTTT.

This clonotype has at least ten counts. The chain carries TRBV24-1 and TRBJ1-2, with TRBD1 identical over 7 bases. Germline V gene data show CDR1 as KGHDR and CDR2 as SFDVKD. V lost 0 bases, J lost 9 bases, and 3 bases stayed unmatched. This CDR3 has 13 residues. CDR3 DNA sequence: TGTGCCACCAGTGATTTGAGACAGGGTCGCTACACCTTC. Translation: CATSDLRQGRYTF.

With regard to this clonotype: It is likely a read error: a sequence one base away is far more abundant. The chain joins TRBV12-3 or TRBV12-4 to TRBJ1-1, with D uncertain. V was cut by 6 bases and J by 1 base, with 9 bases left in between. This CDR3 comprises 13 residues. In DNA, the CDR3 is TGTGCCAGCAGCCATGACGGGAACACTGAAGCTTTCTTT. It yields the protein CASSHDGNTEAFF.

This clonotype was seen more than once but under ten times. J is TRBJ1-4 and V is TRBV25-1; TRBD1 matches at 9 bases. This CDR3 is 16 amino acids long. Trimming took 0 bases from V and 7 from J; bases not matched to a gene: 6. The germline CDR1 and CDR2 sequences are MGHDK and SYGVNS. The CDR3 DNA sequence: TGTGCCAGCAGTGAATACTCCGACAGGGGGAGTGAAAAACTGTTTTTT. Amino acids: CASSEYSDRGSEKLFF.

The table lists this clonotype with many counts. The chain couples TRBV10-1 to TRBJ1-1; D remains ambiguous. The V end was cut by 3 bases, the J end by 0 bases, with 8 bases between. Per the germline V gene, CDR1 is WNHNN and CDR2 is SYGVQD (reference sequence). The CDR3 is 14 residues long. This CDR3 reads CASSEGRMNTEAFF. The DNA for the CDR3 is TGCGCCAGCAGTGAAGGCAGAATGAACACTGAAGCTTTCTTT.

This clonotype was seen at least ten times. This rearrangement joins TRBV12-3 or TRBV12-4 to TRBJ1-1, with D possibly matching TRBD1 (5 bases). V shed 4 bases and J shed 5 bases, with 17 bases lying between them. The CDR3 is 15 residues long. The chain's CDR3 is CASSSGGGSYTEAFF. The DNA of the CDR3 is TGTGCCAGCAGTTCGGGGGGGGGATCGTATACTGAAGCTTTCTTT.

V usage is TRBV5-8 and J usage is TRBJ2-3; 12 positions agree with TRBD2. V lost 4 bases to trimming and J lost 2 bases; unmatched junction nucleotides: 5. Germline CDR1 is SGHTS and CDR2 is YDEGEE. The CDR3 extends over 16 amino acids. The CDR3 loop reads CASSDWTSGITDTQYF. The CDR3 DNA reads TGTGCCAGCAGCGACTGGACTAGCGGGATCACAGATACGCAGTATTTT.

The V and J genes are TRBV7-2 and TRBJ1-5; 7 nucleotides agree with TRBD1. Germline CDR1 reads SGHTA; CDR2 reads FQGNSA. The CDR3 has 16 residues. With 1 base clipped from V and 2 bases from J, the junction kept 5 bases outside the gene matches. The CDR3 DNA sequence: TGTGCCAGCAGCTTAGAGGGAGGACAGGGCAATCAGCCCCAGCATTTT. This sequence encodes CASSLEGGQGNQPQHF.

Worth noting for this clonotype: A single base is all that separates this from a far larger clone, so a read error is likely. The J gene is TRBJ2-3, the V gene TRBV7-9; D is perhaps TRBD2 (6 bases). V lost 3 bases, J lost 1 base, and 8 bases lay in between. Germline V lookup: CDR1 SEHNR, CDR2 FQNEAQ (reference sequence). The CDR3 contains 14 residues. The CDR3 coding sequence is TGTGCCAGCAGCTTTGCTAGCGGCACAGATACGCAGTATTTT. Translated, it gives CASSFASGTDTQYF.

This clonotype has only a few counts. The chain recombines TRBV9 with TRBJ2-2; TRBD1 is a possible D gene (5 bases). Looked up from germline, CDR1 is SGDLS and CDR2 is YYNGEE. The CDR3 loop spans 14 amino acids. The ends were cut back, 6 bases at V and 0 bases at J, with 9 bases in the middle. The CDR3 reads CASKPTANTGELFF. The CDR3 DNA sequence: TGTGCCAGCAAACCGACAGCGAACACCGGGGAGCTGTTTTTT.

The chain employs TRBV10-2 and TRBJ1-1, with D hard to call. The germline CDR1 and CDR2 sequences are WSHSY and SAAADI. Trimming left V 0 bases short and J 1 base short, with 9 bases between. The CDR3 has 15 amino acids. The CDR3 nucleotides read TGCGCCAGCAGTGAGTCGAAGTCAGAGAACACTGAAGCTTTCTTT. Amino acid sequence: CASSESKSENTEAFF.

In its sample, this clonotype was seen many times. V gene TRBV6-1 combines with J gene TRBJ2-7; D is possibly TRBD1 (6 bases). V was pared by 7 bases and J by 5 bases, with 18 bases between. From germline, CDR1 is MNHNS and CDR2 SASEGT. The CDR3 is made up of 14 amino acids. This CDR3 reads CASTKAGDPHEQYF. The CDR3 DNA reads TGTGCCAGCACGAAGGCAGGGGACCCCCACGAGCAGTACTTC.

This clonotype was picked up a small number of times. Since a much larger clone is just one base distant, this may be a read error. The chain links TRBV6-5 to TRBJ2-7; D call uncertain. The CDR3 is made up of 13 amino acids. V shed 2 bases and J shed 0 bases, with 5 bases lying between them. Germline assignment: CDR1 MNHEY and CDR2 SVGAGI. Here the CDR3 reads CASSYGVSYEQYF. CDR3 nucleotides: TGTGCCAGCAGTTACGGGGTCTCCTACGAGCAGTACTTC.

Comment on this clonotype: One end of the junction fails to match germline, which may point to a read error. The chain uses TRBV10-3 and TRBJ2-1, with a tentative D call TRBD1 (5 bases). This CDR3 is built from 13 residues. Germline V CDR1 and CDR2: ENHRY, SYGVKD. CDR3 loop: CAISLVQGREQSF. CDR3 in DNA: TGTGCCATCAGTTTGGTCCAGGGAAGAGAGCAGTCCTTC.

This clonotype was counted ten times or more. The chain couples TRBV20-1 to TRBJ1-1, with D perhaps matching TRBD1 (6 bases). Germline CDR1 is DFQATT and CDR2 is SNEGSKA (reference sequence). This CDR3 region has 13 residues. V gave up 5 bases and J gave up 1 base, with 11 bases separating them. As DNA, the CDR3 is TGCAGTGCTCCGGGACACCCGAACACTGAAGCTTTCTTT. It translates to CSAPGHPNTEAFF.